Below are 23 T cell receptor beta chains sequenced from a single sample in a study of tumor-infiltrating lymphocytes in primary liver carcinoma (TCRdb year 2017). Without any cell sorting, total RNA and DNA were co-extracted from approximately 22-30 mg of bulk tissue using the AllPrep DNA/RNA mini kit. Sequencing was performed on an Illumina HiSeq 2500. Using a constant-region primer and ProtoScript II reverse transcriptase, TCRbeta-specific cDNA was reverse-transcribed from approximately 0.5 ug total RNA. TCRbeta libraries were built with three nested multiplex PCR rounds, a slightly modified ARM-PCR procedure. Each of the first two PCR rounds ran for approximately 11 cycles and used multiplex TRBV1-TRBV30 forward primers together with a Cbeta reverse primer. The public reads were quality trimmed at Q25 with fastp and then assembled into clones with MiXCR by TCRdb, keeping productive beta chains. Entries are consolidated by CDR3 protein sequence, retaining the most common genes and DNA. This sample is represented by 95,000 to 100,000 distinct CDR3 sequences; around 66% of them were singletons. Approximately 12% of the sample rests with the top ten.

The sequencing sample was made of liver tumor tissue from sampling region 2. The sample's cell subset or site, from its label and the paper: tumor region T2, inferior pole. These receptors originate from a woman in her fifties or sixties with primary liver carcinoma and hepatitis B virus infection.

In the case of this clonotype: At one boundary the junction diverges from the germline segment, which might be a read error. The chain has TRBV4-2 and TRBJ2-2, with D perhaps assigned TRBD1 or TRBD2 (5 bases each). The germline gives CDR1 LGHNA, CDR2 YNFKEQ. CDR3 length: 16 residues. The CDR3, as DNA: TGTGTCAGCAGCCGTCCGGGACGGGGGAACACCGGGGAGCTGTTTTTT. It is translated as CVSSRPGRGNTGELFF.

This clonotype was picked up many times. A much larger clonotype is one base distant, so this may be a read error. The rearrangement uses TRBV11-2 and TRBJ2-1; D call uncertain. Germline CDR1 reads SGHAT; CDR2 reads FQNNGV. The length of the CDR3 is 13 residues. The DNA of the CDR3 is TGTGCCGGCAGCTTAAAAAGTGGCAATGAGCAGTTCTTC. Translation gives CAGSLKSGNEQFF.

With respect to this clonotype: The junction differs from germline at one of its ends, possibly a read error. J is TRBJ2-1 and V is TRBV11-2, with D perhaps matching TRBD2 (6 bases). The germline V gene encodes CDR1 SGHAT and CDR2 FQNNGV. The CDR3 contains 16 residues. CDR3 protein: CASIPGPAGDYSEQFF. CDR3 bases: TGTGCCAGCATCCCCGGGCCAGCGGGCGATTACAGTGAGCAGTTCTTC.

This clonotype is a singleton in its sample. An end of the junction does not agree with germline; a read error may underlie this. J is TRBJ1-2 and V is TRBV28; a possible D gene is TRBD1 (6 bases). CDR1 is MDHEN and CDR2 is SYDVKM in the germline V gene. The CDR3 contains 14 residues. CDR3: CASSSGASNYDYTF. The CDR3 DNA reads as TGTGCCAGCAGTTCAGGGGCTAGTAACTATGACTACACCTTC.

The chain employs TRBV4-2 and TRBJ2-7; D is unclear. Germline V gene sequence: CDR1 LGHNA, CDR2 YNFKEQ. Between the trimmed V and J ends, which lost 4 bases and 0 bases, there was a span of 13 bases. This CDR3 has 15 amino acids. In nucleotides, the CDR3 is TGTGCCAGCAGCCTACTACATAGGAACTCCTACGAGCAGTACTTC. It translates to CASSLLHRNSYEQYF.

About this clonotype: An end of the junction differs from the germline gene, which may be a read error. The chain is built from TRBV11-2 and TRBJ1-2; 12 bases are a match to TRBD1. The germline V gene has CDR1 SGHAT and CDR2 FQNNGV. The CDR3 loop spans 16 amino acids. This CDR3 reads CTSSLAPGTGGIGYTF. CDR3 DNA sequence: TGTACCAGCAGTCTAGCCCCCGGGACAGGGGGCATTGGCTACACCTTC.

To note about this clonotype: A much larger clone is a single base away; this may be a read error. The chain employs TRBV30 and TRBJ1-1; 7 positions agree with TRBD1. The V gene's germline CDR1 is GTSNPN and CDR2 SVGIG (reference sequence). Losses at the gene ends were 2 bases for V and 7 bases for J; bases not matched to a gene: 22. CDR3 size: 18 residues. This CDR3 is CAWSNKQGRGSIGIEAFF. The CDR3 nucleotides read TGTGCCTGGAGTAACAAACAGGGGAGAGGTTCGATAGGCATTGAAGCTTTCTTT.

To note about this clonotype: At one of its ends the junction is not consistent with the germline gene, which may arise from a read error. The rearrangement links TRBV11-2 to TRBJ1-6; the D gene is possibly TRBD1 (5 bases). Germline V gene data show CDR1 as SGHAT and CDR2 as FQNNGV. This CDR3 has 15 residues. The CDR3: CASNLETGGNSPLHF. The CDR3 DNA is TGCGCCAGTAACTTAGAAACAGGAGGCAATTCACCCCTCCACTTT.

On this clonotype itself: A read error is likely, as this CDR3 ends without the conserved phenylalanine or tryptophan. The CDR3 nucleotides read TGCAGCGTTGCGGTACTAGCGGGAGTGCGTGCCTACGAGCAGTACTCC. Amino acids: CSVAVLAGVRAYEQYS. This chain connects TRBV29-1 to TRBJ2-7; 11 bases map to TRBD2. With V trimmed by 4 bases and J by 2 bases, 10 bases remained unmatched. Germline-derived CDR1 and CDR2 are SQVTM and ANQGSEA. The CDR3 sequence is 16 residues long.

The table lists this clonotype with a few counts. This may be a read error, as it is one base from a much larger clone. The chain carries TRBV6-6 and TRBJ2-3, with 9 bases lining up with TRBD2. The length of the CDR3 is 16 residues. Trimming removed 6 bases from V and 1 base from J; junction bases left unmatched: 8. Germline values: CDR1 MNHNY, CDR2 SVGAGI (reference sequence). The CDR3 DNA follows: TGTGCCAGCAGGGGCCTAGCGGGAACTGGCACAGATACGCAGTATTTT. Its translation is CASRGLAGTGTDTQYF.

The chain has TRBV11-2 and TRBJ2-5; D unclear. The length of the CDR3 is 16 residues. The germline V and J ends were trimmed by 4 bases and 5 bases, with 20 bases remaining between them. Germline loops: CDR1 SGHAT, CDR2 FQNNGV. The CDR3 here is CASSYSRGSWSETQYF. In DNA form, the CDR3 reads TGTGCCAGCAGCTACTCCCGAGGTAGCTGGAGTGAGACCCAGTACTTC.

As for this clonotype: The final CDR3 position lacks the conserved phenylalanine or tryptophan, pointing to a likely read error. CDR3 sequence reads: CASSLQSGTYSEQFL. The CDR3 coding sequence is TGTGCCAGCAGTCTCCAGAGCGGGACATACAGTGAACAGTTCTTA. The gene calls are TRBV11-2 and TRBJ2-1; D is perhaps TRBD2 (7 bases). Per germline, CDR1 SGHAT and CDR2 FQNNGV. The CDR3 covers 15 residues. The V end was cut by 6 bases, the J end by 13 bases, with 25 bases between.

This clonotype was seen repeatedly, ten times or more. The CDR3: CASSSRGRRTDTQYF. DNA of the CDR3: TGTGCCAGCAGTTCCCGCGGGAGGAGAACAGATACGCAGTATTTT. V gene TRBV12-3 or TRBV12-4 combines with J gene TRBJ2-3, with 8 nucleotides matching TRBD2. The CDR3 sequence is 15 residues long. J gave up 3 bases and V 4 bases, and 6 bases lay outside the gene matches.

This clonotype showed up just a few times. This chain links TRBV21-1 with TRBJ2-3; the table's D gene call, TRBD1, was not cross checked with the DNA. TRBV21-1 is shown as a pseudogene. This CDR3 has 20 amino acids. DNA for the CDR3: TGTGCCAGCAGCAAACAAACGGGGTTTTTGGCCCCCGGGACCACAGATACGCAGTATTTT. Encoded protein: CASSKQTGFLAPGTTDTQYF.

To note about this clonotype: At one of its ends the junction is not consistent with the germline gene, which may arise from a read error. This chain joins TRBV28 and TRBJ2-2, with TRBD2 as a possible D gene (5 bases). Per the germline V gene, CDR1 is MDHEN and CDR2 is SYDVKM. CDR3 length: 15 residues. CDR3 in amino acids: CASSPAGSGTVELLF. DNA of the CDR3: TGTGCCAGCAGTCCTGCGGGCAGCGGCACCGTGGAGCTGTTGTTT.

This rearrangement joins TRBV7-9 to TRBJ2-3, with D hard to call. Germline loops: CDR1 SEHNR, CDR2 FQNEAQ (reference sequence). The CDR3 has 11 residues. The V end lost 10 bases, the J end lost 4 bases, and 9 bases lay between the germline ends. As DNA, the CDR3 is TGTGCCATCAGGCTTTCAGATACGCAGTATTTT. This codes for CAIRLSDTQYF.

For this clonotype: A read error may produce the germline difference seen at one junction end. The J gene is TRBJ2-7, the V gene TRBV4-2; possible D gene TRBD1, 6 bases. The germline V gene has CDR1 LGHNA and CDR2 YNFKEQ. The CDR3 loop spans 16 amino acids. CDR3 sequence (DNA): TGTGCCAGCAACCATCCCGGGACATCTAGCTCCTACGAGCGGTACTTC. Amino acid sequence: CASNHPGTSSSYERYF.

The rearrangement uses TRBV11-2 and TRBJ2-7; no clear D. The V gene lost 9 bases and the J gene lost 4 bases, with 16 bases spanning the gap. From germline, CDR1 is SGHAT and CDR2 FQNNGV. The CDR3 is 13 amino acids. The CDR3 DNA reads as TGTGCCAGGAGCAGAGCCCGAGAATACGAGCAGTACTTC. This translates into CARSRAREYEQYF.

The CDR3 reads CASSLGHIGLANEKLFF. DNA of the CDR3: TGCGCCAGCAGCTTGGGCCATATCGGACTGGCTAATGAAAAACTGTTTTTT. The V call is TRBV5-1, the J call TRBJ1-4; D is undetermined. V dropped 0 bases and J dropped 3 bases, with 15 bases sitting between them. This CDR3 is built from 17 residues. Germline V gene sequence: CDR1 SGHRS, CDR2 YFSETQ.

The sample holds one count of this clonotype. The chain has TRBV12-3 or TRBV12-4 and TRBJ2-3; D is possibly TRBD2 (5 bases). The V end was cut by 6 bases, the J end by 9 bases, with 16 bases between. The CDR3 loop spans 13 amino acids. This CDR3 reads CASSTGFIETQYF. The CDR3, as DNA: TGTGCCAGCAGCACGGGGTTCATAGAAACGCAGTATTTT.

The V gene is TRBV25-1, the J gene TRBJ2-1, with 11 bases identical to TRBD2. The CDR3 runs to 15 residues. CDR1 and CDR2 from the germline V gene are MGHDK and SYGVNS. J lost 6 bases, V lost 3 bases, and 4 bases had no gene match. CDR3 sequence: CASSDVLAGGNEQFF. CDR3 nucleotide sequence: TGTGCCAGCAGTGATGTCCTAGCGGGAGGCAATGAGCAGTTCTTC.

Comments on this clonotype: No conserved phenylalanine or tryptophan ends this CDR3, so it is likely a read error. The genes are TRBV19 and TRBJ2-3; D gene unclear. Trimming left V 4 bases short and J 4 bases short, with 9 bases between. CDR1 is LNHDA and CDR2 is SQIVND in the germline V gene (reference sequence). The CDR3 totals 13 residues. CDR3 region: CASSRGGADTQYY. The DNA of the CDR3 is TGTGCCAGTAGTAGGGGTGGCGCAGATACGCAGTATTAT.

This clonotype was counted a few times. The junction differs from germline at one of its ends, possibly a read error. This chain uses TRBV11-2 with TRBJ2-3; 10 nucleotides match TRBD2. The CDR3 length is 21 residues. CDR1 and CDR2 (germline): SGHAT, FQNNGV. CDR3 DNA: TGTACCAGCAGTTTATTGGGCCGAAGAGCTAGCGGGAGTCGAGGGGCAGATACGCAGTATTTT. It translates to CTSSLLGRRASGSRGADTQYF.